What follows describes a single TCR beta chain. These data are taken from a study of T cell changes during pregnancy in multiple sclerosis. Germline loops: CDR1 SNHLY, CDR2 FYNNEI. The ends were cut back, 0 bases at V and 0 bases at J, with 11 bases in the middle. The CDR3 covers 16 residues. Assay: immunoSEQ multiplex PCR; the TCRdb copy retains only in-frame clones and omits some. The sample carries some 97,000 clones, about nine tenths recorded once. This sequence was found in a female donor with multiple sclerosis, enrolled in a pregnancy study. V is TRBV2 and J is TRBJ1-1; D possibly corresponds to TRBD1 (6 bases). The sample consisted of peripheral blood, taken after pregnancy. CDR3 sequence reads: CASSEAGGGVNTEAFF. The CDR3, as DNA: TGTGCCAGCAGTGAAGCGGGAGGGGGGGTGAACACTGAAGCTTTCTTT.